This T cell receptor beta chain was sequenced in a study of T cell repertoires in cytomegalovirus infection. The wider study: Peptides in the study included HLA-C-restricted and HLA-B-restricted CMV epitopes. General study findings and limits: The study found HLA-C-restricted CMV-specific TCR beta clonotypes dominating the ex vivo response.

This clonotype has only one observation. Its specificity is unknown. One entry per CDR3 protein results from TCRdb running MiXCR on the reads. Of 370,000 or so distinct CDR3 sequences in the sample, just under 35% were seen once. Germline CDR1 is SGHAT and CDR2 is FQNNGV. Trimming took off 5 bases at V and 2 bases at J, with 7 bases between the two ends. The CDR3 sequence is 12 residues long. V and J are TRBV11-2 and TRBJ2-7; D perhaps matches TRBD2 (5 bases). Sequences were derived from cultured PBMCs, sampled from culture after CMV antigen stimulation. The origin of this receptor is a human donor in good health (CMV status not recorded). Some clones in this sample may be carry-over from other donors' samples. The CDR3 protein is CASSHGTYEQYF. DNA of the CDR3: TGTGCCAGCAGCCACGGGACCTACGAGCAGTACTTC.